The 31 T cell receptor beta chains reported below all come from one sample, sequenced in a study of shared clonotypes between healthy human individuals. Only in-frame clones appear in the TCRdb table, and some are missing; sequencing was by immunoSEQ multiplex PCR. The table records 950,000 to 1,100,000 clones, about 84% of them present only once. Sequencing used memory CD4+ T cells from PBMCs. Regarding subset: CD45RA-negative fraction. The source of these receptors is a man aged 18 to 30 in good health. Some clones in this sample may be carry-over from other donors' samples.

The J gene is TRBJ1-4, the V gene TRBV6-5; D remains unclear. V dropped 0 bases and J dropped 5 bases, with 7 bases sitting between them. This CDR3 region has 14 residues. Germline V CDR1 and CDR2: MNHEY, SVGAGI. The CDR3 region has the DNA TGTGCCAGCAGTTACTCCAAGGCCAATGAAAAACTGTTTTTT. Translated, it gives CASSYSKANEKLFF.

The chain links TRBV5-6 to TRBJ1-2; 8 bases agree with TRBD1. There are 15 residues in the CDR3. Per the germline V gene, CDR1 is SGHDT and CDR2 is YYEEEE. Unmatched junction bases numbered 8, after V lost 0 bases and J lost 7 bases. The CDR3 sequence is CASSLGTGQGFGYTF. As DNA, the CDR3 is TGTGCCAGCAGCTTGGGGACAGGACAGGGTTTTGGCTACACCTTC.

The chain has TRBV7-2 and TRBJ1-2, with D possibly TRBD1 on 5 matching bases. V lost 4 bases and J 13 bases, leaving 13 bases between the germline ends. Germline values: CDR1 SGHTA, CDR2 FQGNSA. This CDR3 contains 11 residues. CDR3 sequence (DNA): TGTGCCAGCAGCTGGATGGGGCCCTGCACCTTC. As protein: CASSWMGPCTF.

This rearrangement joins TRBV9 to TRBJ2-5, with 10 nucleotides matching TRBD1. This CDR3 comprises 16 residues. With 4 bases clipped from V and 5 bases from J, the junction kept 11 bases outside the gene matches. Germline-derived CDR1 and CDR2 are SGDLS and YYNGEE. The CDR3 protein is CASSFRQGAEGETQYF. CDR3 sequence (DNA): TGTGCCAGCAGCTTCCGACAGGGGGCGGAAGGGGAGACCCAGTACTTC.

As regards this clone: Other DNA sequences in this specimen translate into the identical CDR3. The CDR3 sequence: CASSPPGQGSYEQYF. The CDR3 DNA is TGTGCCAGCTCACCACCGGGACAGGGGTCGTACGAGCAGTACTTC. This chain connects TRBV18 to TRBJ2-7; 10 bases align to TRBD1. The CDR3 totals 15 residues. The germline CDR1 and CDR2 sequences are KGHSH and LQKENI. V shed 0 bases and J 4 bases; nucleotides not matched to a gene: 3. The whole variable domain, filled in from reference TRBV18 and TRBJ2-7, reads NAGVMQNPRHLVRRRGQEARLRCSPMKGHSHVYWYRQLPEEGLKFMVYLQKENIIDESGMPKERFSAEFPKEGPSILRIQQVVRGDSAAYFCASSPPGQGSYEQYFGPGTRLTVT.

This chain uses TRBV6-5 with TRBJ1-5, with 8 bases matching TRBD1. There are 15 residues in the CDR3. Per germline, CDR1 MNHEY and CDR2 SVGAGI. Germline trimming cut 5 bases from V and 7 bases from J; bases unmatched to any gene: 10. CDR3 protein: CASSAGQGAVQPQHF. The CDR3 DNA is TGTGCCAGCAGTGCAGGCCAGGGGGCTGTCCAGCCCCAGCATTTT.

The CDR3 nucleotides are TGTGCCAGCAGCCGAACAAAAGGACAGGCCGATAGCAATCAGCCCCAGCATTTT. It encodes CASSRTKGQADSNQPQHF. This chain joins TRBV11-3 and TRBJ1-5; TRBD1 agrees at 7 bases. Trimming cost V 5 bases and J 0 bases; bases outside gene matches: 13. Per germline, CDR1 SGHNT and CDR2 YENEEA. This CDR3 spans 18 amino acids.

The rearrangement uses TRBV11-1 and TRBJ2-7, with unresolved D. There are 14 residues in the CDR3. Trimming stripped 1 base from V and 0 bases from J, with 7 bases between. The germline V gene has CDR1 SGHAT and CDR2 FQDESV (reference sequence). The CDR3 nucleotides are TGTGCCAGCAGCTTAGAGGCCACCTCCTACGAGCAGTACTTC. This sequence encodes CASSLEATSYEQYF.

The V and J genes are TRBV28 and TRBJ2-7; the D is unclear. The germline CDR1 and CDR2 sequences are MDHEN and SYDVKM. The CDR3 covers 13 residues. Trimming left V 2 bases short and J 5 bases short, with 10 bases between. CDR3 in DNA: TGTGCCAGCAGTTTAGGTGACTTCCACGAGCAGTACTTC. This codes for CASSLGDFHEQYF.

The chain couples TRBV5-4 to TRBJ2-6; 8 positions match TRBD2. The CDR3 runs to 17 residues. Germline assignment: CDR1 SGHNT and CDR2 YYREEE (reference sequence). Trimming took 4 bases from V and 3 from J; bases not matched to a gene: 9. The CDR3 sequence is CASSPTSVILGANVLTF. The CDR3 coding sequence is TGTGCCAGCAGCCCGACTAGCGTGATTCTTGGGGCCAACGTCCTGACTTTC.

The chain is built from TRBV2 and TRBJ1-1, with D hard to call. V was cut by 8 bases and J by 2 bases, with 12 bases left in between. Germline loops: CDR1 SNHLY, CDR2 FYNNEI. The CDR3 consists of 13 residues. In nucleotides, the CDR3 is TGTGCCAGCCGACCGGACGGAAACACTGAAGCTTTCTTT. Its translation is CASRPDGNTEAFF.

V usage is TRBV27 and J usage is TRBJ2-7; 11 bases agree with TRBD2. Germline V lookup: CDR1 MNHEY, CDR2 SMNVEV (reference sequence). This CDR3 has 12 amino acids. The ends lost 5 bases at V and 13 bases at J; junction bases unmatched: 7. DNA of the CDR3: TGTGCCAGCAGTGCTTCTAGCGGGAGGAGATACTTC. Residues: CASSASSGRRYF.

The chain links TRBV19 to TRBJ1-2, with unresolved D. The CDR3 has 16 amino acids. In germline, CDR1 is LNHDA, CDR2 SQIVND (reference sequence). V shed 1 base and J shed 2 bases, with 14 bases lying between them. CDR3 DNA sequence: TGTGCCAGTAGTATAGGAGATTCTGGCAGAAACTATGGCTACACCTTC. The encoded protein is CASSIGDSGRNYGYTF.

The J gene is TRBJ1-2, the V gene TRBV9; D might be TRBD1 (6 bases). V lost 4 bases, J lost 5 bases, and 15 bases lay in between. The CDR3 has 14 residues. Germline CDR1 reads SGDLS; CDR2 reads YYNGEE. In nucleotides, the CDR3 is TGTGCCAGCAGCCTGAGGACAGATTCTTATGGCTACACCTTC. Translating it yields CASSLRTDSYGYTF. Full variable domain (missing parts from reference TRBV9 and TRBJ1-2): DSGVTQTPKHLITATGQRVTLRCSPRSGDLSVYWYQQSLDQGLQFLIQYYNGEERAKGNILERFSAQQFPDLHSELNLSSLELGDSALYFCASSLRTDSYGYTFGSGTRLTVV.

The chain is built from TRBV5-4 and TRBJ1-1; D is possibly TRBD1 (5 bases). The CDR3 runs to 15 residues. Trimming left V 0 bases short and J 4 bases short, with 13 bases between. Germline loops: CDR1 SGHNT, CDR2 YYREEE (reference sequence). The CDR3 DNA reads TGTGCCAGCAGCTTGGACTACGGGGGGGGCACTGAAGCTTTCTTT. Translating it yields CASSLDYGGGTEAFF.

The chain employs TRBV6-5 and TRBJ2-7; TRBD2 matches 8 bases. From germline, CDR1 is MNHEY and CDR2 SVGAGI. Unmatched junction bases numbered 10, after V lost 4 bases and J lost 5 bases. The CDR3 has 15 residues. The CDR3 spells CASSFDRTGGDEQYF. The CDR3 bases are TGTGCCAGCAGTTTCGACAGGACCGGGGGGGACGAGCAGTACTTC.

This clone was found once. This likely traces to a read error, being one base from a far larger clone. The sample has other DNA sequences that encode this CDR3 too. The chain combines TRBV5-6 with TRBJ2-7; D remains ambiguous. V was trimmed by 3 bases and J by 3 bases, leaving 4 bases between them. The CDR3 spans 11 residues. Germline V gives CDR1 SGHDT, CDR2 YYEEEE. The CDR3 region is CASSSLYEQYF. In nucleotides, the CDR3 is TGTGCCAGCAGCTCCCTCTACGAGCAGTACTTC.

The rearrangement links TRBV5-6 to TRBJ1-5; TRBD1 aligns across 9 bases. CDR3 size: 16 residues. V trimming: 3 bases; J trimming: 5 bases; junction bases outside the gene matches: 9. CDR1 is SGHDT and CDR2 is YYEEEE in the germline V gene. The CDR3 is CASSSNLRDRDQPQHF. In nucleotides, the CDR3 is TGTGCCAGCAGCTCGAACCTCCGGGACAGGGATCAGCCCCAGCATTTT.

This clone came up a few times. This rearrangement joins TRBV5-1 to TRBJ2-1; no clear D. The CDR3 contains 13 residues. Germline V gene lookup returns CDR1 SGHRS and CDR2 YFSETQ. The germline V and J ends were trimmed by 0 bases and 5 bases, with 6 bases remaining between them. CDR3 DNA sequence: TGCGCCAGCAGCTTGGCACAGAACAATGAGCAGTTCTTC. This gives the protein CASSLAQNNEQFF. The full variable domain, with the rest looked up from reference TRBV5-1 and TRBJ2-1, is KAGVTQTPRYLIKTRGQQVTLSCSPISGHRSVSWYQQTPGQGLQFLFEYFSETQRNKGNFPGRFSGRQFSNSRSEMNVSTLELGDSALYLCASSLAQNNEQFFGPGTRLTVL.

The genes are TRBV29-1 and TRBJ2-5; no definite D call. This CDR3 region has 13 residues. With 7 bases removed from V and 0 bases from J, the gap between germline ends came to 12 bases. The germline V gene has CDR1 SQVTM and CDR2 ANQGSEA. DNA of the CDR3: TGCAGCGCCTCTCACACTGACCAAGAGACCCAGTACTTC. Translating gives CSASHTDQETQYF.

CDR3 nucleotide sequence: TGTGCCAGCAGCCAAGATCCCCGGGACAGCCCGTATGGCTACACCTTC. Translation: CASSQDPRDSPYGYTF. The V and J genes are TRBV4-2 and TRBJ1-2, with 7 bases aligning to TRBD1. Germline V gives CDR1 LGHNA, CDR2 YNFKEQ. The V segment lost 0 bases and the J segment 5 bases; nucleotides outside the gene matches: 9. This CDR3 has 16 amino acids.

This clone was detected ten times or more. The gene calls are TRBV4-1 and TRBJ1-5; D is perhaps TRBD1 (5 bases). Germline values: CDR1 MGHRA, CDR2 YSYEKL. The length of the CDR3 is 16 residues. The V end lost 1 base, the J end lost 4 bases, and 14 bases lay between the germline ends. CDR3 in DNA: TGCGCCAGCAGCCAAGGGACGGGGGGAACAAATCAGCCCCAGCATTTT. Protein sequence: CASSQGTGGTNQPQHF.

V and J are TRBV28 and TRBJ1-6, with a tentative D call TRBD1 (6 bases). V lost 3 bases and J 14 bases, leaving 17 bases between the germline ends. CDR1 and CDR2 from the germline V gene are MDHEN and SYDVKM. This CDR3 comprises 14 residues. In DNA form, the CDR3 reads TGTGCCAGCAGTTTGGGGGGCACTATCATCACCCTCCACTTT. Amino acid sequence: CASSLGGTIITLHF.

The V and J genes are TRBV27 and TRBJ1-1; 9 bases fit TRBD1. V was pared by 2 bases and J by 6 bases, with 10 bases of the junction left unmatched. The CDR3 runs to 16 residues. Germline loops: CDR1 MNHEY, CDR2 SMNVEV (reference sequence). The CDR3 reads CASSLGTGLFRAEAFF. Here the CDR3 DNA reads TGTGCCAGCAGTTTAGGGACAGGGTTATTTAGGGCTGAAGCTTTCTTT.

This rearrangement joins TRBV7-9 to TRBJ2-3; D is possibly TRBD1 or TRBD2 (5 bases each). CDR1 and CDR2 (germline): SEHNR, FQNEAQ (reference sequence). This CDR3 is 12 amino acids long. Trimming shortened V by 4 bases and J by 11 bases, and 13 bases separated the two germline ends. Here the CDR3 DNA reads TGTGCCAGCAGCTCCACCGGGACCATGCAGTATTTT. This codes for CASSSTGTMQYF.

The chain recombines TRBV6-5 with TRBJ2-3; D may be TRBD1 or TRBD2 (5 bases each). Germline CDR1 and CDR2: MNHEY and SVGAGI. This CDR3 spans 14 amino acids. Trimming shortened V by 5 bases and J by 8 bases, and 17 bases separated the two germline ends. The CDR3, as DNA: TGTGCCAGCAGTAGAACGGGACCCCCGGTTACGCAGTATTTT. Its translation is CASSRTGPPVTQYF.

V gene TRBV6-4 combines with J gene TRBJ2-3, with D unclear. The ends were cut back, 4 bases at V and 3 bases at J, with 11 bases in the middle. CDR3 length: 14 amino acids. Germline V gene data show CDR1 as MRHNA and CDR2 as SNTAGT. CDR3 bases: TGTGCCAGCAGTGCTGGCGGAATTACAGATACGCAGTATTTT. Translating it yields CASSAGGITDTQYF.

This clone was detected a few times. The chain links TRBV5-6 to TRBJ1-5; TRBD1 might be the D (6 bases). The CDR3 contains 13 residues. V was shortened by 0 bases and J by 6 bases, with 7 bases between the two germline ends. Germline CDR1 and CDR2: SGHDT and YYEEEE. The CDR3 nucleotides read TGTGCCAGCAGCTTGGGGGGGCGTCAGCCCCAGCATTTT. Its translation: CASSLGGRQPQHF.

J is TRBJ2-1 and V is TRBV30; D is ambiguous. Trimming removed 4 bases from V and 6 bases from J, with 7 bases in between. The CDR3 is made up of 11 amino acids. Germline-derived CDR1 and CDR2 are GTSNPN and SVGIG (reference sequence). DNA for the CDR3: TGTGCCTGGACCATGTCCAATGAGCAGTTCTTC. Its protein product is CAWTMSNEQFF.

This clone was counted once. The chain combines TRBV7-9 with TRBJ2-7, with TRBD1 as a possible D gene (5 bases). From germline, CDR1 is SEHNR and CDR2 FQNEAQ (reference sequence). The V end lost 4 bases, the J end lost 0 bases, and 25 bases lay between the germline ends. The CDR3 totals 19 residues. CDR3 DNA sequence: TGTGCCAGCAGCTCCCACCCGGGCTCCATTTCCCAGGGCTCCTACGAGCAGTACTTC. Translated, it gives CASSSHPGSISQGSYEQYF.

This clone was observed at least ten times. The sample has other DNA sequences that encode this CDR3 too. The chain recombines TRBV30 with TRBJ2-7; D not resolved. Germline V gene sequence: CDR1 GTSNPN, CDR2 SVGIG (reference sequence). The CDR3 is made up of 9 amino acids. The V end lost 7 bases, the J end lost 9 bases, and 10 bases lay between the germline ends. CDR3 residues: CAFRGVQYF. In nucleotides, the CDR3 is TGTGCCTTCCGTGGTGTGCAGTACTTC.